The 25 T cell receptor beta chains reported below all come from one sample, sequenced in a study of blood T cell repertoires in COVID-19. Produced via immunoSEQ multiplex PCR; TCRdb's table is partial and in-frame only. This table has under 250,000 clones, approximately 91% appearing once. Sample: peripheral blood. The receptor set was obtained from a woman aged 55-70 years with acute or convalescent COVID-19.

A single count supports this clone. The V and J genes are TRBV6-2 or TRBV6-3 and TRBJ2-1; TRBD2 matches 7 bases. Germline-derived CDR1 and CDR2 are MNHEY and SVGEGT. The CDR3 covers 16 residues. Trimming removed 5 bases from V and 2 bases from J; junction bases left unmatched: 9. This chain's CDR3 is CASSKQAGIAYNEQFF. The CDR3 nucleotides are TGTGCCAGCAGTAAACAAGCGGGAATAGCCTACAATGAGCAGTTCTTC.

This clone showed up just once. The chain combines TRBV5-1 with TRBJ1-1; TRBD1 is a possible D gene (5 bases). Trimming took 0 bases from V and 9 from J, leaving 18 bases between them. The CDR3 has 15 amino acids. Germline CDR1 is SGHRS and CDR2 is YFSETQ. For the CDR3, the DNA is TGCGCCAGCAGCTTGGCCTACCAGGGACTATCAAAAGCTTTCTTT. Amino acid sequence: CASSLAYQGLSKAFF.

The chain joins TRBV5-1 to TRBJ2-4; 7 bases match TRBD1. After removal of 4 bases from V and 2 bases from J, the junction contained 12 bases not matched to a gene. Germline V gene data show CDR1 as SGHRS and CDR2 as YFSETQ. This CDR3 region has 17 residues. CDR3 sequence: CASSTPDRDVTKNIQYF. CDR3 DNA sequence: TGCGCCAGCAGCACCCCTGACAGGGATGTGACCAAAAACATTCAGTACTTC.

The chain couples TRBV7-8 to TRBJ2-1, with TRBD1 as a possible D gene (5 bases). This CDR3 comprises 13 residues. V was pared by 1 base and J by 9 bases, with 10 bases between. Germline V gene lookup returns CDR1 SGHVS and CDR2 FQNEAQ. In nucleotides, the CDR3 is TGTGCCAGCAGCTTAGTATCAGGGTCTGAGCAGTTCTTC. It is translated as CASSLVSGSEQFF.

The chain combines TRBV9 with TRBJ1-2; 10 bases map to TRBD1. The J segment lost 5 bases and the V segment lost 2 bases, leaving 3 bases of the junction unmatched. Germline values: CDR1 SGDLS, CDR2 YYNGEE. The CDR3 has 14 amino acids. CDR3 protein: CASSVRDRGYGYTF. CDR3 in DNA: TGTGCCAGCAGCGTCCGGGACAGGGGATATGGCTACACCTTC.

The gene calls are TRBV19 and TRBJ1-2, with D possibly TRBD1 on 6 matching bases. There are 12 residues in the CDR3. The V gene's germline CDR1 is LNHDA and CDR2 SQIVND (reference sequence). Trimming cost V 6 bases and J 4 bases, with 9 bases left between them. CDR3 loop: CASRGQVYGYTF. The CDR3 region has the DNA TGTGCCAGTAGGGGACAAGTCTATGGCTACACCTTC.

The genes are TRBV27 and TRBJ1-1, with D maybe TRBD1 (6 bases). Germline assignment: CDR1 MNHEY and CDR2 SMNVEV (reference sequence). The length of the CDR3 is 15 residues. V was trimmed by 7 bases and J by 1 base, leaving 16 bases between them. The CDR3 DNA reads TGTGCCAGCAATACCGGACAGCCCGGGAACACTGAAGCTTTCTTT. Amino acids: CASNTGQPGNTEAFF.

V and J are TRBV7-2 and TRBJ1-6; TRBD1 agrees at 7 bases. Germline CDR1 and CDR2: SGHTA and FQGNSA. The length of the CDR3 is 17 residues. V gave up 5 bases and J gave up 11 bases; unmatched junction bases: 18. The CDR3 region is CASSPEVIAGGRTPLHF. DNA of the CDR3: TGTGCCAGCAGCCCCGAGGTGATTGCAGGGGGAAGGACACCCCTCCACTTT. The full variable domain, rest sourced from reference TRBV7-2 and TRBJ1-6, is GAGVSQSPSNKVTEKGKDVELRCDPISGHTALYWYRQSLGQGLEFLIYFQGNSAPDKSGLPSDRFSAERTGGSVSTLTIQRTQQEDSAVYLCASSPEVIAGGRTPLHFGNGTRLTVT.

The V call is TRBV15, the J call TRBJ1-5, with 9 bases identical to TRBD1. CDR3 length equals 15 residues. The junction had 7 bases not matched to a gene; V was cut back by 3 bases and J by 7 bases. Germline values: CDR1 LNHNV, CDR2 YYDKDF (reference sequence). The DNA of the CDR3 is TGTGCCACCAGCAGGGACAGGGGACGAGGACAGCCCCAGCATTTT. Translating it yields CATSRDRGRGQPQHF.

The rearrangement joins TRBV5-1 to TRBJ1-4; maybe TRBD1 (6 bases). Deletions cut 4 bases from V and 8 bases from J, with 15 bases between. This CDR3 spans 14 amino acids. Germline lookup yields CDR1 SGHRS and CDR2 YFSETQ. DNA for the CDR3: TGCGCCAGCAGCGCAGGGGCAGAGGGGGAAAAACTGTTTTTT. As protein: CASSAGAEGEKLFF.

The chain recombines TRBV4-1 with TRBJ2-5; possible D gene TRBD2, 6 bases. The V gene's germline CDR1 is MGHRA and CDR2 YSYEKL. With 0 bases removed from V and 4 bases from J, the gap between germline ends came to 9 bases. The CDR3 runs 14 residues. As DNA, the CDR3 is TGCGCCAGCAGCCAAGATAACGGGGGAGAGACCCAGTACTTC. Translating gives CASSQDNGGETQYF.

This clone has only one observation. This chain links TRBV7-9 with TRBJ2-4; perhaps TRBD2 as D (6 bases). Germline CDR1 reads SEHNR; CDR2 reads FQNEAQ (reference sequence). V lost 5 bases and J lost 8, with 13 bases in between. The length of the CDR3 is 13 residues. CDR3 amino acids: CASSRPGVDIQYF. As DNA, the CDR3 is TGTGCCAGCAGCCGACCGGGGGTAGACATTCAGTACTTC.

The V gene is TRBV7-3, the J gene TRBJ2-1, with 8 bases lining up with TRBD2. Germline CDR1 reads SGHTA; CDR2 reads FQGTGA. The CDR3 has 15 amino acids. V lost 6 bases to trimming and J lost 7 bases; unmatched junction nucleotides: 11. CDR3 in amino acids: CASRPLAGGRNEQFF. CDR3 sequence (DNA): TGTGCCAGCAGGCCACTTGCGGGGGGCCGGAATGAGCAGTTCTTC.

The rearrangement links TRBV4-3 to TRBJ1-2; 8 bases align to TRBD1. There are 16 residues in the CDR3. Germline V gene sequence: CDR1 LGHNA, CDR2 YSLEER. With V trimmed by 0 bases and J by 2 bases, 5 bases remained unmatched. The CDR3 region has the DNA TGCGCCAGCAGCCAAGATGCCAGGGGGCCCAACTATGGCTACACCTTC. Translation: CASSQDARGPNYGYTF.

The chain carries TRBV12-2 and TRBJ2-5; no DNA check was done on the table's D call, TRBD1. TRBV12-2 is designated a pseudogene. The CDR3 is 16 amino acids. The CDR3 sequence: CASRPGRGPGEETQYF. Written as DNA, the CDR3 is TGTGCAAGTCGCCCCGGTAGGGGGCCGGGAGAAGAGACCCAGTACTTC.

This clone showed up just a few times. This chain connects TRBV27 to TRBJ2-2; TRBD2 matches at 9 bases. V was pared by 5 bases and J by 6 bases, with 7 bases of the junction left unmatched. The CDR3 extends over 15 amino acids. In germline, CDR1 is MNHEY, CDR2 SMNVEV (reference sequence). CDR3 DNA: TGTGCCAGCAGTAGAGCGGGAGGAGGAGCCGGGGAGCTGTTTTTT. Its translation: CASSRAGGGAGELFF.

The rearrangement links TRBV19 to TRBJ2-3; the D is unclear. Per germline, CDR1 LNHDA and CDR2 SQIVND (reference sequence). Trimming removed 4 bases from V and 1 base from J, with 6 bases in between. The CDR3 consists of 13 residues. CDR3 in DNA: TGTGCCAGTAGTAGCGGTCGCACAGATACGCAGTATTTT. Translated: CASSSGRTDTQYF.

The chain recombines TRBV4-1 with TRBJ1-1; D might be TRBD1 (5 bases). The CDR3 spans 15 residues. V lost 1 base and J lost 6, with 15 bases in between. Germline-derived CDR1 and CDR2 are MGHRA and YSYEKL. DNA for the CDR3: TGCGCCAGCAGCCAAGTCGGGGGGATTTTGGCTGAAGCTTTCTTT. Encoded protein: CASSQVGGILAEAFF.

The chain joins TRBV19 to TRBJ2-1, with 14 nucleotides matching TRBD2. This CDR3 is 15 amino acids long. CDR1 is LNHDA, CDR2 SQIVND, per germline (reference sequence). V shed 10 bases and J 6 bases; nucleotides not matched to a gene: 8. The CDR3 bases are TGTGCCACCGGGACTAGCGGGAGTAAAGTCAATGAGCAGTTCTTC. This sequence encodes CATGTSGSKVNEQFF.

J is TRBJ2-3 and V is TRBV6-5; TRBD1 is a possible D gene (6 bases). The germline CDR1 and CDR2 sequences are MNHEY and SVGAGI. The CDR3 runs 12 residues. Trimming left V 7 bases short and J 4 bases short, with 9 bases between. In nucleotides, the CDR3 is TGTGCCAGCAAATGGGGGCCAGATACGCAGTATTTT. Amino acid sequence: CASKWGPDTQYF.

Of note for this clone: An end of the junction does not agree with germline; a read error may underlie this. Other DNA sequences in the same sample also yield this CDR3. The chain uses TRBV4-1 and TRBJ2-3; 11 bases are shared with TRBD2. The CDR3 has 17 amino acids. CDR1 is MGHRA and CDR2 is YSYEKL in the germline V gene. CDR3 region: CASSQDLLAGGPDTQYF. In DNA form, the CDR3 reads TGCGCTAGCAGCCAAGATCTCCTAGCGGGAGGTCCAGATACGCAGTATTTT.

This chain connects TRBV12-3 or TRBV12-4 to TRBJ1-1, with 7 nucleotides matching TRBD1. The V segment lost 6 bases and the J segment 4 bases; nucleotides outside the gene matches: 5. This CDR3 region has 13 residues. In DNA, the CDR3 is TGTGCCAGCAGGCAGACAGGGCGCACTGAAGCTTTCTTT. Residues: CASRQTGRTEAFF.

The rearrangement uses TRBV5-4 and TRBJ2-1; tentative D call: TRBD2 (5 bases). This CDR3 is built from 14 residues. V dropped 4 bases and J dropped 2 bases, with 10 bases sitting between them. Per the germline V gene, CDR1 is SGHNT and CDR2 is YYREEE (reference sequence). CDR3 protein: CASSPRGTYNEQFF. In nucleotides, the CDR3 is TGTGCCAGCAGCCCACGGGGTACCTACAATGAGCAGTTCTTC.

The chain carries TRBV6-2 or TRBV6-3 and TRBJ2-7, with TRBD1 as a possible D gene (6 bases). Per germline, CDR1 MNHEY and CDR2 SVGEGT. Trimming took 2 bases from V and 9 from J, leaving 17 bases between them. The CDR3 spans 14 residues. The CDR3, as DNA: TGTGCCAGCAGTTACGGGACACACCGTACCGGGCAGTACTTC. This codes for CASSYGTHRTGQYF.

The V call is TRBV28, the J call TRBJ1-3; D is unclear. Germline V CDR1 and CDR2: MDHEN, SYDVKM. The CDR3 runs to 15 residues. V lost 3 bases and J lost 3, with 12 bases in between. CDR3 bases: TGTGCCAGCAGTTTGACGGGATCACGTGGAAACACCATATATTTT. Translating it yields CASSLTGSRGNTIYF.